This is a list of T cell receptor beta chains from one sample in a study of OX40 agonist ivuxolimab in advanced cancers. Only in-frame clones appear in the TCRdb table, and some are missing; sequencing was by immunoSEQ multiplex PCR. The data show over 95,000 clones, 90% to 95% seen once. The sample in question was CD4+ or CD8+ T cells sorted from blood, obtained in a trial of the OX40 agonist ivuxolimab. These receptors originate from an adult with an advanced solid tumor such as melanoma, head and neck, liver or kidney cancer. Each CDR3 is given without its conserved first and last residue.

J gene | V gene | CDR3 protein
TRBJ1-1 | TRBV7-3 | ASSTPGGEAF
TRBJ2-1 | TRBV15 | ATSRDRTSGYNEQF
TRBJ2-3 | TRBV5-4 | ASSSDPGSSDTQY
TRBJ2-7 | TRBV18 | ASSASSGSYEQY
TRBJ1-2 | TRBV28 | ASSLKGGNYGYT
TRBJ2-5 | TRBV6-5 | ASSFLRGGGQETQY
TRBJ1-2 | TRBV27 | ASSPSRNYGYT
TRBJ2-7 | TRBV18 | ASSPPLGQVASGVYEQY
TRBJ2-7 | TRBV29-1 | SARQGSSYEQY
TRBJ1-2 | TRBV7-3 | ASSFCMGRSYGYT
TRBJ2-3 | TRBV18 | ASSPRESTDTQY